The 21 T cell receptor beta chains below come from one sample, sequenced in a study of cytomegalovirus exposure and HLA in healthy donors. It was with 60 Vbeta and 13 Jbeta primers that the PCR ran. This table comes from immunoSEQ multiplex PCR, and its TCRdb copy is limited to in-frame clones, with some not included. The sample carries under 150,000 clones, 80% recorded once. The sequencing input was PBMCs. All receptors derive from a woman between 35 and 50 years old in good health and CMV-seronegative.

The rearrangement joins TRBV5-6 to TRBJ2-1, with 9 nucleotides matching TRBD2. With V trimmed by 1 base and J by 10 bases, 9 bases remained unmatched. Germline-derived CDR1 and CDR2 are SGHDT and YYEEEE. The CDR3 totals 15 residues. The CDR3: CASSLWVAGVREQFF. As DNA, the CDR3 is TGTGCCAGCAGCTTGTGGGTAGCGGGGGTAAGGGAGCAGTTCTTC. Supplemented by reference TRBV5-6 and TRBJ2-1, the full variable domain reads DAGVTQSPTHLIKTRGQQVTLRCSPKSGHDTVSWYQQALGQGPQFIFQYYEEEERQRGNFPDRFSGHQFPNYSSELNVNALLLGDSALYLCASSLWVAGVREQFFGPGTRLTVL.

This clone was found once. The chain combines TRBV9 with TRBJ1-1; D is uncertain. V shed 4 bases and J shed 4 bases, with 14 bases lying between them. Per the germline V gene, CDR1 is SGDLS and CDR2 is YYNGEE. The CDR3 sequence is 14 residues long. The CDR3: CASSSSGGGTEAFF. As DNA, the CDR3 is TGTGCCAGCAGCTCCTCGGGAGGCGGCACTGAAGCTTTCTTT.

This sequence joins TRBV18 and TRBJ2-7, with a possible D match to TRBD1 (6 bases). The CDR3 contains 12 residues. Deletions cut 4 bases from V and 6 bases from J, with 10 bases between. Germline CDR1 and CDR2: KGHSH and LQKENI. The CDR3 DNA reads TGTGCCAGCTCACAACGGACAGTCGAGCAGTACTTC. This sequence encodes CASSQRTVEQYF.

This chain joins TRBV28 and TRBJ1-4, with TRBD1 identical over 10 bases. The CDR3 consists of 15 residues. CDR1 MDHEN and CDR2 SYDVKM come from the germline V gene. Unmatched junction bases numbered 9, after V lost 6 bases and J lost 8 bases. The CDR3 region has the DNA TGTGCCAGCAGCTCCGACAGGGGGCTCCGGGAAAAACTGTTTTTT. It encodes CASSSDRGLREKLFF.

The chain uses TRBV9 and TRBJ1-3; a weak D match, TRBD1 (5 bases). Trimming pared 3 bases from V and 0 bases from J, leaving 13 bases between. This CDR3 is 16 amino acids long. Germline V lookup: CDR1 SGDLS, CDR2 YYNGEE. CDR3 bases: TGTGCCAGCAGCGCGGAGATCAGGGACTCTGGAAACACCATATATTTT. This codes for CASSAEIRDSGNTIYF.

The DNA of the CDR3 is TGTGCCAGCAGCCGGACGAGGAGCGGTATGAACACCGGGGAGCTGTTTTTT. This gives the protein CASSRTRSGMNTGELFF. This rearrangement joins TRBV4-2 to TRBJ2-2; TRBD2 is a possible D gene (5 bases). V lost 4 bases to trimming and J lost 1 base, with 16 bases between them. The CDR3 covers 17 residues. Germline lookup yields CDR1 LGHNA and CDR2 YNFKEQ.

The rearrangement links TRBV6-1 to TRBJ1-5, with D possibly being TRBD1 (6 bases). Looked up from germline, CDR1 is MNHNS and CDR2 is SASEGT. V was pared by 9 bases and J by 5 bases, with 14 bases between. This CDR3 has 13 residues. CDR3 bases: TGTGCCAGTCGTCGGGAGGGGGATCAGCCCCAGCATTTT. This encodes CASRREGDQPQHF.

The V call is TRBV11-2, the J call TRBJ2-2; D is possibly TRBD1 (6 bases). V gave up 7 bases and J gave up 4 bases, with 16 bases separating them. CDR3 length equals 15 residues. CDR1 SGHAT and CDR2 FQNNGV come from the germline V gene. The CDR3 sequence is CASNSGHTITGELFF. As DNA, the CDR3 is TGTGCCAGCAACTCGGGACACACTATCACCGGGGAGCTGTTTTTT.

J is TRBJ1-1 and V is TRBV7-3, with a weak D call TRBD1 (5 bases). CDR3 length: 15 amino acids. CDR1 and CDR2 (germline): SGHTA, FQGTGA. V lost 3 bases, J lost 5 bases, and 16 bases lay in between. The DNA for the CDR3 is TGTGCCAGCAGCTTGAGTGGGGGGATTAATACTGAAGCTTTCTTT. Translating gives CASSLSGGINTEAFF.

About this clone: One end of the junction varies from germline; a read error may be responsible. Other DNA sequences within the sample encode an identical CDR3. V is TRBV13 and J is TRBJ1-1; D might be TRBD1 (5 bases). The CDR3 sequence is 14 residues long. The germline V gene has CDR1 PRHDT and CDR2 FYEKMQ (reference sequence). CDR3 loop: CASSLGRQNTEAFF. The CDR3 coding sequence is TGTGCCAGCAGCTTAGGCCGACAGAACACTGAAGCCTTCTTT.

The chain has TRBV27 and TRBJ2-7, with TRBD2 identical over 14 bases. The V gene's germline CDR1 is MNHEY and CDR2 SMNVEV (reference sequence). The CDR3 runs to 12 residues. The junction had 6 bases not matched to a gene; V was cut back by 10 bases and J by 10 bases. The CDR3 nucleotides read TGTGCCACCAAGGGACTAGCGGGAGTACAGTACTTC. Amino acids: CATKGLAGVQYF.

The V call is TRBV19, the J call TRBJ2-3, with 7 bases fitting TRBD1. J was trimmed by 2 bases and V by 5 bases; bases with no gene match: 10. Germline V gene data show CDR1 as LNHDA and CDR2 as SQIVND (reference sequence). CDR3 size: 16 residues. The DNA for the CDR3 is TGTGCCAGTAGTGTGACAGGGATGGGGGTCACAGATACGCAGTATTTT. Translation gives CASSVTGMGVTDTQYF.

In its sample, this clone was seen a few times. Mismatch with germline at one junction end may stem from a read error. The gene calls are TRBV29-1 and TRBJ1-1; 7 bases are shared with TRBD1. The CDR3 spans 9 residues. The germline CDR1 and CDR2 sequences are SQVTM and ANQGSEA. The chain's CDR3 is CSVDRPGGF. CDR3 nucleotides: TGCAGCGTTGACCGACCAGGGGGCTTT.

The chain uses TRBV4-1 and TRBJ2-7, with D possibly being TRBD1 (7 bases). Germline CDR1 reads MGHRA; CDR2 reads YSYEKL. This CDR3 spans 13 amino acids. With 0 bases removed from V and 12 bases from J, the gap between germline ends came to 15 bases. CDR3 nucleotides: TGCGCCAGCAGCCAAGACCAAGACAGGGAGGCGTACTTC. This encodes CASSQDQDREAYF.

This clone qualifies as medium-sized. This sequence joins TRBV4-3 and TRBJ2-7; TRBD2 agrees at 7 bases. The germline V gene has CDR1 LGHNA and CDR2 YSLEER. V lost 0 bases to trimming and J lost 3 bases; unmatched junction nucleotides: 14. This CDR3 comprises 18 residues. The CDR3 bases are TGCGCCAGCAGCCAAGATATGAGGGTCGGGACTAACTACTACGAGCAGTACTTC. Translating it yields CASSQDMRVGTNYYEQYF.

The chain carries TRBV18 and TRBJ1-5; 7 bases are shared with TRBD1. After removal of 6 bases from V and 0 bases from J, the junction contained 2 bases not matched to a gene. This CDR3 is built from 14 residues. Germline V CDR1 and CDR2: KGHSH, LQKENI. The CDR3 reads CASSGTDSNQPQHF. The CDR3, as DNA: TGTGCCAGCTCCGGGACAGATAGCAATCAGCCCCAGCATTTT.

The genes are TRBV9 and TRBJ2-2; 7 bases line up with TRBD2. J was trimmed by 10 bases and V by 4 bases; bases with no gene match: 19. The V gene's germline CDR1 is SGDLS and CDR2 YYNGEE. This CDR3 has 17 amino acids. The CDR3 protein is CASSPGGGNTPGLELFF. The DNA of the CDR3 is TGTGCCAGCAGCCCTGGGGGGGGAAATACACCGGGGTTGGAGCTGTTTTTT.

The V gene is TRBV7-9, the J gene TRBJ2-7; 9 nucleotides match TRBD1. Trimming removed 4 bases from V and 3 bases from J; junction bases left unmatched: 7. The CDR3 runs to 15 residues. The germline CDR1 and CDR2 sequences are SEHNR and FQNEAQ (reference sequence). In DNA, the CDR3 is TGTGCCAGCAGCTCGGGACAGGGAACTTACTACGAGCAGTACTTC. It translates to CASSSGQGTYYEQYF. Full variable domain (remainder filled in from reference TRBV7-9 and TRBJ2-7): DTGVSQNPRHKITKRGQNVTFRCDPISEHNRLYWYRQTLGQGPEFLTYFQNEAQLEKSRLLSDRFSAERPKGSFSTLEIQRTEQGDSAMYLCASSSGQGTYYEQYFGPGTRLTVT.

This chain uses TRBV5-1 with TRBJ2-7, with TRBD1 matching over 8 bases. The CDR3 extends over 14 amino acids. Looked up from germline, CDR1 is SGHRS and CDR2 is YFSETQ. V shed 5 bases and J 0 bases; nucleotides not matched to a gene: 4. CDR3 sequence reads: CASRWTGNSYEQYF. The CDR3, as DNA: TGCGCCAGCAGATGGACAGGGAACTCCTACGAGCAGTACTTC.

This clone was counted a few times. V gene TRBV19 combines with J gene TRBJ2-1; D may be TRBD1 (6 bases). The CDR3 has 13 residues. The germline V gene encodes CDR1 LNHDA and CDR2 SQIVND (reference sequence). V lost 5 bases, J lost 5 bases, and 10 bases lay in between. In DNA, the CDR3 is TGTGCCAGTAGTTGGACAGCCAACAATGAGCAGTTCTTC. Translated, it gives CASSWTANNEQFF.

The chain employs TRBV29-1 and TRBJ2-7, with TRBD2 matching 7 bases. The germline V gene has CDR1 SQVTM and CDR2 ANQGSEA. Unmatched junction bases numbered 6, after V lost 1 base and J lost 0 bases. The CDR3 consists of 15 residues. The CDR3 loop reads CSVEGQRGSSYEQYF. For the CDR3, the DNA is TGCAGCGTTGAAGGCCAGCGGGGAAGCTCCTACGAGCAGTACTTC.